This T cell receptor beta chain was sequenced in a study of monozygotic twins with inflammatory bowel disease (dated by TCRdb to the late 2010s). In terms of the full investigation: In total, around 28 monozygotic twin pairs made up the full study: 19 Danish pairs, all IBD-discordant, plus nine German pairs, of which four were IBD-concordant and five were IBD-discordant. Within discordant pairs, disease-associated traits were sought mainly by comparing IBD patients with their genetically identical healthy co-twins. Each individual had, on average, about 151 000 unique TCRalpha sequences and 181 000 unique TCRbeta sequences available for analysis.

As for this clonotype: Its binding antigen is unknown.

Library construction relied on 5' RACE. The input for every TCR library was around 4,000 ng of total RNA. For each sample, cDNA synthesis was carried out in eight separate reactions using SMARTScribe reverse transcriptase. During cDNA synthesis, unique molecular identifiers containing a 6-nucleotide sample barcode were introduced by template switching. TCRalpha and TCRbeta cDNA was amplified by two nested PCRs of about 15 and 9 cycles, with bead purification after each PCR. Before amplification, cDNA was treated with uracil DNA-glycosylase and purified using the QIAquick PCR purification kit. The second PCR added Illumina TruSeq-compatible adapters along with sample-specific barcodes. TapeStation and Qubit were used to check library quality and concentration, and 4.5 to 5 ng of each library was pooled. Sequencing of the pooled libraries was done on an Illumina HiSeq2500 single-index Rapid Run using custom sequencing primers and 2 x 100 bp reads. The authors' analysis ran thus. UMI-based consensus assembly with MiGEC version 1.2.6 was used to correct PCR and sequencing errors. MiXCR version 2.1.1 handled V(D)J alignment, clonotype assembly and CDR3 extraction. To normalise gene usage, clonotype sharing and MAIT/NKT TCR abundance, the top 1000, 10 000 and 20 000 clonotypes in each sample were analysed. Diversity was computed as the inverse Simpson index with the vegan R package after downsampling to 27 000 UMIs. Statistical testing used paired Mann-Whitney U tests on the discordant twin pairs and applied Benjamini-Hochberg correction for multiple testing. Through TCRdb reprocessing, the reads give one entry per CDR3 protein sequence; DNA is omitted. TCRdb's processing, not the authors' own work, is the source of the V and J calls. The sample's table lists a count of approximately 340,000 distinct CDR3 sequences. The top ten clonotypes cover approximately 2% of the sample.

As encoded in the germline V gene, CDR1 is SGHTA while CDR2 is FQGNSA. Taken from cysteine to phenylalanine, the CDR3 has 15 residues. No DNA has been recorded. Summary of the overall study and its limitations: Differing immunosuppressive treatments among patients may have added background noise and inter-individual variability to the repertoires. Distinction between different T cell subtypes could not be achieved in the analysis. Measured by the inverse Simpson index, TCRbeta repertoire diversity was lower in IBD patients than in their healthy co-twins. No difference in repertoire similarity was observed between concordant and discordant twins, possibly owing to limited statistical power. Compared with healthy twins, IBD patients had fewer clonotypes in common with other individuals, a difference most pronounced in patients showing signs of disease activity. No single strong signal or clonotype linked to IBD turned up in the results, so the idea that one exists was not supported.

From each donor, an approximately 2.5 ml peripheral blood sample was drawn into PAXgene tubes and stored at -80 degrees C. Without T cell sorting, total RNA was isolated from whole blood using the PAXgene blood miRNA kit on an automated QIAcube. Peripheral blood from monozygotic twin pairs who were concordant or discordant for inflammatory bowel disease underwent deep TCRalpha and TCRbeta repertoire profiling using unique molecular barcoding. Smoking habits were recorded for all twin pairs, and each individual was classified as a current, former or never smoker. The chain couples TRBV7-2 to TRBJ2-1; the D call of TRBD1 rests on TCRdb alone, since no DNA is present to check it. The specimen was blood. The sequence came from a human donor with ulcerative colitis or Crohn's disease, or a healthy co-twin of an affected twin (not recorded which). The CDR3 loop reads CASSSHRGPYNEQFF. When the CDR3 is completed using the reference TRBV7-2 and TRBJ2-1 genes on either side, the full variable domain is GAGVSQSPSNKVTEKGKDVELRCDPISGHTALYWYRQSLGQGLEFLIYFQGNSAPDKSGLPSDRFSAERTGGSVSTLTIQRTQQEDSAVYLCASSSHRGPYNEQFFGPGTRLTVL.